The TCR beta chain under discussion was sequenced for a study of PD-L1 blockade in urothelial cancer. About the research overall: About nine tenths of the roughly 29 patients comprised males who had bladder-origin urothelial cancer. At 3 weeks after treatment start (second dose) and again at 6 weeks, blood was analyzed.

As for time point: pretreatment peripheral blood. Germline lookup yields CDR1 SGHKS and CDR2 YYEKEE (reference sequence). The V segment lost 4 bases and the J segment 2 bases; nucleotides outside the gene matches: 8. The CDR3 extends over 15 amino acids. Note on this clone: Its target is unknown.

Study results and caveats: More expansion of tumor-associated blood clones, seen at 3 weeks, marked durable-benefit patients.

Each PCR received spiked synthetic TCR analog templates. TCRdb keeps only in-frame clones here, not all; method: immunoSEQ multiplex PCR. In the table there are tens of thousands of clones, 90% of which are singletons. The V gene is TRBV5-5, the J gene TRBJ2-5; 7 bases map to TRBD1. The TCR originated in a man aged 60 to 69 with urothelial cancer. The sequenced sample was PBMCs, obtained around atezolizumab (anti-PD-L1) treatment. The CDR3 DNA follows: TGTGCCAGCAGCCGCGACCCGGGACAGCAAGAGACCCAGTACTTC. Amino acid sequence: CASSRDPGQQETQYF.